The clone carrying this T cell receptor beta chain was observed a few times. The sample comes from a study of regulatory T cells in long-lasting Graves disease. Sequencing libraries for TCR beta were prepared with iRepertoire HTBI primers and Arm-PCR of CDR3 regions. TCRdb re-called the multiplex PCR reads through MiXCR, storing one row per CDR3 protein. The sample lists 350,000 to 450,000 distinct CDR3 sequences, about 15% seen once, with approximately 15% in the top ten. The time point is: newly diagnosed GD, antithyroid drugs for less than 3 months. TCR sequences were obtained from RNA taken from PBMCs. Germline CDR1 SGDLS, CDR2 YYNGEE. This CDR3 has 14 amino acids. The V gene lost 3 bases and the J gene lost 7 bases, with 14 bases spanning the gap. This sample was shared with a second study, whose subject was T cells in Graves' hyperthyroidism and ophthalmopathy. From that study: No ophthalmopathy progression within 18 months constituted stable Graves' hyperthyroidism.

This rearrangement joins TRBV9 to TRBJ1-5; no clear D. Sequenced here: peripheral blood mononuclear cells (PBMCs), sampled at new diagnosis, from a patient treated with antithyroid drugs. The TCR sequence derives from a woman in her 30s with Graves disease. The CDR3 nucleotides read TGTGCCAGCAGCGCCGACGGAATCAACCAGCCCCAGCATTTT. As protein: CASSADGINQPQHF.